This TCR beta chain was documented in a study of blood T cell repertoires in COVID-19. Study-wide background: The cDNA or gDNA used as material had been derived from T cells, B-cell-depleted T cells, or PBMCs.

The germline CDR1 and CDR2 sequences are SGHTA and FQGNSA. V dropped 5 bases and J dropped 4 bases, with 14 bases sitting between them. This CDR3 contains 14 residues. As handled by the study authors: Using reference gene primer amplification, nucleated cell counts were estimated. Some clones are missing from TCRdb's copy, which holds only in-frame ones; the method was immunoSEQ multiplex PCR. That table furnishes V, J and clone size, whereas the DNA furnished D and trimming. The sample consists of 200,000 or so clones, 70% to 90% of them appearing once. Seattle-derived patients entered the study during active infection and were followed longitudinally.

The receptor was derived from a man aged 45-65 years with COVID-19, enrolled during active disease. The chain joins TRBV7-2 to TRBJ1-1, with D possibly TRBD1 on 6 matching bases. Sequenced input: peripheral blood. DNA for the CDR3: TGTGCCAGCAGCCCAGGGCAGGGGAGCACTGAAGCTTTCTTT. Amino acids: CASSPGQGSTEAFF. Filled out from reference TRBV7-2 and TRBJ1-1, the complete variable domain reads GAGVSQSPSNKVTEKGKDVELRCDPISGHTALYWYRQSLGQGLEFLIYFQGNSAPDKSGLPSDRFSAERTGGSVSTLTIQRTQQEDSAVYLCASSPGQGSTEAFFGQGTRLTVV.